The source of this TCR beta chain is a study of response to subunit inactivated influenza vaccine listed by TCRdb under 2018. Context from the whole study: Deep quantitative T cell receptor repertoire profiling was used in the study to track responses to a trivalent subunit inactivated influenza vaccine.

This clonotype has ten or more counts. Its antigen has not been determined. Base qualities are not provided; no much larger clone lies one nucleotide away. CDR1 and CDR2 are drawn from the germline V gene: SGHRS, YFSETQ. Trimming takes 6 bases from V and 4 bases from J, and the germline ends sit 14 bases apart. Spanning cysteine to phenylalanine, the CDR3 consists of 13 amino acids. CDR3 DNA is the only sequence kept; it has 39 bases, read in frame from the first base. Overall results and qualifications from the work: It was suggested by the authors that each seasonal influenza vaccination may recruit only a limited number of new T cells.

The method behind the library was RT-PCR. These reads were obtained on an Illumina HiSeq 2500. TCRdb reworked the public reads: Q25 trimming with fastp, MiXCR clone assembly, productive beta chains retained. Merged by CDR3 protein, the rows form single entries marked with the most common genes and DNA. This sample holds about 700,000 distinct CDR3 sequences; around 13% were observed only once. 6.5% to 8.5% of the sample is held by the ten biggest clonotypes. The sequence links TRBV5-1 to TRBJ2-7; no D segment can be confidently identified. The sample was PBMCs from blood, taken about 14 days before vaccination. This clonotype was sampled from a man between 45 and 60 years old who received an inactivated influenza vaccine. Donor details come from another sample of the same person, matched by shared clones. The nucleotides read TGCGCCAGCAATTCTGGGTCTACTTACGAGCAGTACTTC. Its protein is CASNSGSTYEQYF.